This TCR beta chain was retrieved from a study of patients and donors after allogeneic stem cell transplantation. Trimming removed 8 bases from V and 6 bases from J; junction bases left unmatched: 13. CDR1 MNHNS and CDR2 SASEGT come from the germline V gene. CDR3 size: 15 residues. TCRdb analysed the RT-PCR reads with MiXCR anew, one entry per CDR3 protein. The sample has about 410,000 distinct CDR3 sequences; approximately 16% are singletons. This clonotype showed up just a few times. This sequence was found in a human donor who was either an allogeneic HSCT recipient or a stem cell or donor lymphocyte infusion donor (not recorded which). It is not recorded whose cells these are; they may come from a transplant donor. Material: blood, either unsorted or a sorted T cell fraction (not recorded which). The chain couples TRBV6-1 to TRBJ1-5; 7 bases match TRBD1. CDR3 nucleotides: TGTGCCAGCCCAATACAGGGGAATTCGGGTCAGCCCCAGCATTTT. Protein sequence: CASPIQGNSGQPQHF.